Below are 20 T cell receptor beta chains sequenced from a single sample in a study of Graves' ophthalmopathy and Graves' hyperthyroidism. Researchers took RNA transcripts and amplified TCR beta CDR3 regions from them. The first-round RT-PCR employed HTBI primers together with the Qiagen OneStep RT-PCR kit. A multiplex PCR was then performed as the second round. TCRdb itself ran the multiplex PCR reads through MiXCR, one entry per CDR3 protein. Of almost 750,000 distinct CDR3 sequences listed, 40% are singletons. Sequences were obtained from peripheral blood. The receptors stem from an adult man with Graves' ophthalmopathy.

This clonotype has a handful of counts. In DNA, the CDR3 is TGTGCCAGCAGCTTGGGGCAGCTTAAGAAAGATGGCTACACCTTC. It translates to CASSLGQLKKDGYTF. V and J are TRBV11-1 and TRBJ1-2; tentative D call: TRBD1 (5 bases). The CDR3 spans 15 residues. Trimming took 3 bases from V and 6 from J, leaving 17 bases between them. Per germline, CDR1 SGHAT and CDR2 FQDESV (reference sequence).

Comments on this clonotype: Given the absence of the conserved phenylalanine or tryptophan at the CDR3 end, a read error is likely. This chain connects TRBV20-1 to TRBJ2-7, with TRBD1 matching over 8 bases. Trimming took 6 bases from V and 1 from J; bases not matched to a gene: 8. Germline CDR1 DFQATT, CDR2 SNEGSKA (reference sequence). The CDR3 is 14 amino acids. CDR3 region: CSAIRTGQSYEQYC. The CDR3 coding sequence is TGCAGTGCAATCCGGACAGGGCAGTCCTACGAGCAGTACTGC.

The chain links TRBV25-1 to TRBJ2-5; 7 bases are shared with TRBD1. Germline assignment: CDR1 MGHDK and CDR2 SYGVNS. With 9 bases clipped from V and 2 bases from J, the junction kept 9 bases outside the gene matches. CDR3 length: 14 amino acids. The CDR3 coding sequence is TGTGCCAGTGGGAGCTGGACAGGACAAGAGACCCAGTACTTC. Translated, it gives CASGSWTGQETQYF.

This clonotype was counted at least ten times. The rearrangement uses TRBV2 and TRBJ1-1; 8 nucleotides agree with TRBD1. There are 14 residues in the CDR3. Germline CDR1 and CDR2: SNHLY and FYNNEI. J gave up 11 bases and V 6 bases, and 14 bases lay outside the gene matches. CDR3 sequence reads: CASSPDREYSWAFF. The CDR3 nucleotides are TGTGCCAGCAGCCCGGACAGGGAGTACTCGTGGGCTTTCTTT.

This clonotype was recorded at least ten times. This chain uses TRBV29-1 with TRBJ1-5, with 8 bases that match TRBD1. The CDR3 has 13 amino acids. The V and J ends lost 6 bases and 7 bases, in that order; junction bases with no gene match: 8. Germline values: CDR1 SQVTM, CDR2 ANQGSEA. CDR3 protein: CSVADRVEQPQHF. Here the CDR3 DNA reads TGCAGCGTCGCGGACAGGGTGGAACAGCCCCAGCATTTT. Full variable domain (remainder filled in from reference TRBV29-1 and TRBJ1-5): SAVISQKPSRDICQRGTSLTIQCQVDSQVTMMFWYRQQPGQSLTLIATANQGSEATYESGFVIDKFPISRPNLTFSTLTVSNMSPEDSSIYLCSVADRVEQPQHFGDGTRLSIL.

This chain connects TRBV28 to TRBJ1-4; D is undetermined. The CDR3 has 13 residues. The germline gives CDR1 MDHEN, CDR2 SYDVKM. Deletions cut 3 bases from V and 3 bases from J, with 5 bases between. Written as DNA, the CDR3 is TGTGCCAGCAGTTTGATCTCTAATGAAAAACTGTTTTTT. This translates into CASSLISNEKLFF.

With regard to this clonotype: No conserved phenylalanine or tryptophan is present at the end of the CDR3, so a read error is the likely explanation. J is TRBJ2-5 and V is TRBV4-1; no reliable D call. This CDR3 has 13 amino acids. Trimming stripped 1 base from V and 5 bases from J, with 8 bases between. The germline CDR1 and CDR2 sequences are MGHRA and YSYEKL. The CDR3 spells CASSQGQSETQYC. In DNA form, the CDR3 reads TGCGCCAGCAGCCAAGGTCAGTCGGAGACCCAGTACTGC.

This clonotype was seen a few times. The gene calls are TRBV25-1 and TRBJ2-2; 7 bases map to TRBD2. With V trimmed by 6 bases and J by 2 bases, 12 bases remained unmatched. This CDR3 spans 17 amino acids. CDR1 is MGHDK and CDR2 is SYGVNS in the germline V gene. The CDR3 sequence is CASSQDRLAVNTGELFF. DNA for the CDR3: TGTGCCAGCAGCCAAGATAGGCTAGCGGTCAACACCGGGGAGCTGTTTTTT.

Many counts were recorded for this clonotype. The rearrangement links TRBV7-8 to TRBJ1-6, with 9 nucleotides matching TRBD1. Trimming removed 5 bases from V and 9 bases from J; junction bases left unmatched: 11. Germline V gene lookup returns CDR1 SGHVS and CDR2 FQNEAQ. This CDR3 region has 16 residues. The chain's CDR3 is CASSPSRGTGSSPLHF. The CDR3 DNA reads TGTGCCAGCAGCCCATCTCGGGGGACAGGGTCTTCACCCCTCCACTTT. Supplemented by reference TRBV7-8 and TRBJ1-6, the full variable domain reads GAGVSQSPRYKVAKRGQDVALRCDPISGHVSLFWYQQALGQGPEFLTYFQNEAQLDKSGLPSDRFFAERPEGSVSTLKIQRTQQEDSAVYLCASSPSRGTGSSPLHFGNGTRLTVT.

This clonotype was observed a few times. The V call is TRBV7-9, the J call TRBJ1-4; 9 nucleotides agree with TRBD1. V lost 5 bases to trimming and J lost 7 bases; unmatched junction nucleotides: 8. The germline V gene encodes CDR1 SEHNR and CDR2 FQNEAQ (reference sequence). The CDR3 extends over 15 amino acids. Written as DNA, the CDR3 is TGTGCCAGCAGCCGACAGGGGGAAGATCTTGAAAAACTGTTTTTT. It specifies CASSRQGEDLEKLFF.

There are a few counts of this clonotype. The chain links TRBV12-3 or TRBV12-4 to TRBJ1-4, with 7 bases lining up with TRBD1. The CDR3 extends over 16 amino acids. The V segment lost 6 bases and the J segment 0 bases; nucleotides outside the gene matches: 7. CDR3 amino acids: CASSRQGPTTNEKLFF. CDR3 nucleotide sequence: TGTGCCAGCAGCCGACAGGGTCCCACAACTAATGAAAAACTGTTTTTT.

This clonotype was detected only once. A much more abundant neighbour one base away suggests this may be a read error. The CDR3 region is CASGTSTGGEQYF. The CDR3 nucleotides read TGTGCCAGCGGCACAAGTACAGGGGGAGAGCAGTACTTC. V is TRBV12-3 or TRBV12-4 and J is TRBJ2-7, with 8 bases matching TRBD1. The ends lost 8 bases at V and 7 bases at J; junction bases unmatched: 10. This CDR3 is built from 13 residues.

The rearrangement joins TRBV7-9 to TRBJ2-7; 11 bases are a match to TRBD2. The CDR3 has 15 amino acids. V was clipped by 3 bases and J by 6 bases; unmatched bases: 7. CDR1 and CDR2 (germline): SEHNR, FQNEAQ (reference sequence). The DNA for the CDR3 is TGTGCCAGCAGCTTTAGGTCTAGCGGGGGGCCCGAGCAGTACTTC. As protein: CASSFRSSGGPEQYF.

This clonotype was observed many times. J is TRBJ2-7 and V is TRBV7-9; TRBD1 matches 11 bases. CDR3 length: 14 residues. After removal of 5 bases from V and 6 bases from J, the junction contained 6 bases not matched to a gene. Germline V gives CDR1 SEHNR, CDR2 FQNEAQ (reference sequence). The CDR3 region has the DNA TGTGCCAGCAGCCCCGGGACAGGGGGGCTCGAGCAGTACTTC. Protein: CASSPGTGGLEQYF.

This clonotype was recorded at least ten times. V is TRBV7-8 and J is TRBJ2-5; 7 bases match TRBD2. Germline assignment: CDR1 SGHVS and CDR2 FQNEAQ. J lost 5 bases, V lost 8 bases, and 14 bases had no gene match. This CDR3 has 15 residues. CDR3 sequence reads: CASGRLGGEGETQYF. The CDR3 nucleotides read TGTGCCAGCGGACGACTAGGCGGGGAGGGGGAGACCCAGTACTTC.

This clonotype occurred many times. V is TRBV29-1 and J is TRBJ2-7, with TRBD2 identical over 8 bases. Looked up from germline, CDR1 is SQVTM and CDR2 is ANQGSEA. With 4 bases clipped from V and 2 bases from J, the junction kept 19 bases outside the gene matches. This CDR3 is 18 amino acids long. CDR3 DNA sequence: TGCAGCGTTGTTGTTCGGCCACTGACGGGAGGGATCCCCTACGAGCAGTACTTC. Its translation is CSVVVRPLTGGIPYEQYF.

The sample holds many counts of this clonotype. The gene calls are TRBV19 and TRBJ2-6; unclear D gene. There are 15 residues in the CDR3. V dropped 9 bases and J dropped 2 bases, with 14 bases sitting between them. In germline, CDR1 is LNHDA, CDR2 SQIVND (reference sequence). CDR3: CASSLLRAGANVLTF. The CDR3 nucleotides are TGTGCCAGCAGCTTACTCCGCGCTGGGGCCAACGTCCTGACTTTC.

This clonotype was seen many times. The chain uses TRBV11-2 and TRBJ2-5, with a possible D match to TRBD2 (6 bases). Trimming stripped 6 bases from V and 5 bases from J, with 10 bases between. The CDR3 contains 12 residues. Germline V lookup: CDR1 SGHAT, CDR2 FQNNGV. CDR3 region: CASSKEGETQYF. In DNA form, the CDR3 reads TGTGCCAGCAGTAAGGAGGGTGAGACCCAGTACTTC.

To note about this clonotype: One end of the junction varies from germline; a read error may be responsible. This CDR3 is CATSRDTGLEAQYF. Written as DNA, the CDR3 is TGTGCCACCAGCAGAGATACGGGATTAGAGGCCCAGTACTTC. V and J are TRBV15 and TRBJ2-5; D might be TRBD2 (5 bases). The CDR3 has 14 residues. CDR1 is LNHNV and CDR2 is YYDKDF in the germline V gene (reference sequence).

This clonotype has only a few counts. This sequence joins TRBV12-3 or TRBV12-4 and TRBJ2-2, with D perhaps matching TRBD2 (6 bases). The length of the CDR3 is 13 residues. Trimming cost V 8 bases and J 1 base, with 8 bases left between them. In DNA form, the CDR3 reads TGTGCCAGCGGACTACAGAACACCGGGGAGCTGTTTTTT. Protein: CASGLQNTGELFF.